A single sample is the source of the 19 T cell receptor beta chains below, sequenced in a study of Graves' ophthalmopathy and Graves' hyperthyroidism. Amplifying from RNA transcripts, the study obtained TCR beta CDR3 regions. The library came from an HTBI-primed first-round RT-PCR and a second-round multiplex PCR. TCRdb analysed the multiplex PCR reads with MiXCR anew, one entry per CDR3 protein. The sample carries 600,000 to 950,000 distinct CDR3 sequences, 40% recorded once. Sequencing was carried out using peripheral blood. These receptors were taken from an adult man with Graves' ophthalmopathy.

At least ten counts were recorded for this clonotype. The J gene is TRBJ1-2, the V gene TRBV15; TRBD1 is a possible D gene (5 bases). Germline CDR1 LNHNV, CDR2 YYDKDF (reference sequence). The CDR3 totals 14 residues. V lost 1 base and J lost 3, with 9 bases in between. CDR3 nucleotides: TGTGCCACCAGCAGAGCTGGCAGGGACTATGGCTACACCTTC. Translation gives CATSRAGRDYGYTF.

This clonotype has a count of ten or more. Being one base from a much bigger clone, this may be a read error. This sequence joins TRBV7-2 and TRBJ1-2; the D gene is possibly TRBD1 (5 bases). The CDR3 runs 12 residues. The germline V gene encodes CDR1 SGHTA and CDR2 FQGNSA. The CDR3 loop is CASNLEGTRYTF. The CDR3 nucleotides are TGTGCCAGCAACTTAGAGGGGACTCGCTACACCTTC.

This clonotype has only a few counts. The rearrangement joins TRBV20-1 to TRBJ1-5; TRBD1 matches 10 bases. The length of the CDR3 is 13 residues. The germline CDR1 and CDR2 sequences are DFQATT and SNEGSKA (reference sequence). V trimming: 5 bases; J trimming: 5 bases; junction bases outside the gene matches: 3. This CDR3 is CSAPGTGDQPQHF. For the CDR3, the DNA is TGCAGTGCTCCAGGGACAGGGGATCAGCCCCAGCATTTT.

The rearrangement links TRBV25-1 to TRBJ2-2; either TRBD1 or TRBD2 may fit D (5 bases each). The germline V and J ends were trimmed by 7 bases and 5 bases, with 20 bases remaining between them. The CDR3 has 16 amino acids. Germline loops: CDR1 MGHDK, CDR2 SYGVNS. Written as DNA, the CDR3 is TGTGCCAGCACCTATCCCCCTGGGGGTGGAACCGGGGAGCTGTTTTTT. This codes for CASTYPPGGGTGELFF.

This clonotype was seen many times. This sequence joins TRBV7-2 and TRBJ1-2; TRBD1 might be the D (5 bases). V was clipped by 5 bases and J by 0 bases, with 10 bases between them. There are 14 residues in the CDR3. Looked up from germline, CDR1 is SGHTA and CDR2 is FQGNSA. The CDR3 here is CASSRGGANYGYTF. The CDR3 DNA reads as TGTGCCAGCAGCCGTGGGGGGGCTAACTATGGCTACACCTTC. Full variable domain (rest looked up from reference TRBV7-2 and TRBJ1-2): GAGVSQSPSNKVTEKGKDVELRCDPISGHTALYWYRQSLGQGLEFLIYFQGNSAPDKSGLPSDRFSAERTGGSVSTLTIQRTQQEDSAVYLCASSRGGANYGYTFGSGTRLTVV.

This clonotype was seen at least ten times. The V call is TRBV2, the J call TRBJ1-5, with D tentatively TRBD1 (6 bases). V was shortened by 2 bases and J by 6 bases, with 14 bases between the two germline ends. The germline V gene encodes CDR1 SNHLY and CDR2 FYNNEI. This CDR3 spans 15 amino acids. The CDR3 protein is CASSELGAVGQPQHF. The CDR3 DNA is TGTGCCAGCAGTGAACTGGGGGCGGTTGGTCAGCCCCAGCATTTT.

This clonotype was found a few times. The V call is TRBV5-5, the J call TRBJ2-7; 9 bases align to TRBD1. V dropped 4 bases and J dropped 5; count of bases not matched to a gene: 10. In germline, CDR1 is SGHKS, CDR2 YYEKEE (reference sequence). This CDR3 contains 15 residues. The CDR3 loop is CASSLGQGIFDEQYF. DNA of the CDR3: TGTGCCAGCAGCCTGGGACAGGGTATCTTCGACGAGCAGTACTTC.

V is TRBV25-1 and J is TRBJ2-3; weak D call: TRBD2 (7 bases). Germline V CDR1 and CDR2: MGHDK, SYGVNS. CDR3 length: 14 amino acids. V lost 6 bases and J 3 bases, leaving 13 bases between the germline ends. The DNA for the CDR3 is TGTGCCAGCAGAGGAGGGGGAGGGACAGATACGCAGTATTTT. Its translation is CASRGGGGTDTQYF. The whole variable domain, remainder taken from reference TRBV25-1 and TRBJ2-3, is EADIYQTPRYLVIGTGKKITLECSQTMGHDKMYWYQQDPGMELHLIHYSYGVNSTEKGDLSSESTVSRIRTEHFPLTLESARPSHTSQYLCASRGGGGTDTQYFGPGTRLTVL.

This chain joins TRBV24-1 and TRBJ1-2; a possible D gene is TRBD1 (6 bases). The germline V gene encodes CDR1 KGHDR and CDR2 SFDVKD. This CDR3 is built from 12 residues. Trimming pared 7 bases from V and 6 bases from J, leaving 11 bases between. The CDR3 loop is CATSRGGNGYTF. The CDR3 bases are TGTGCCACCAGCAGGGGTGGAAATGGCTACACCTTC.

This chain links TRBV11-1 with TRBJ2-6; unclear D gene. With 6 bases removed from V and 0 bases from J, the gap between germline ends came to 15 bases. Looked up from germline, CDR1 is SGHAT and CDR2 is FQDESV (reference sequence). The CDR3 loop spans 17 amino acids. CDR3 sequence: CASRVQEAASGANVLTF. CDR3 nucleotide sequence: TGTGCCAGCAGAGTACAAGAGGCGGCCTCTGGGGCCAACGTCCTGACTTTC.

In its sample, this clonotype was seen many times. The chain recombines TRBV19 with TRBJ1-1; possible D gene TRBD1, 5 bases. CDR1 and CDR2 from the germline V gene are LNHDA and SQIVND (reference sequence). Trimming shortened V by 5 bases and J by 4 bases, and 11 bases separated the two germline ends. This CDR3 has 13 amino acids. Here the CDR3 DNA reads TGTGCCAGTAGTTCTCGGGGCGGCACTGAAGCTTTCTTT. This encodes CASSSRGGTEAFF.

The chain joins TRBV7-4 to TRBJ1-4, with TRBD1 matching over 9 bases. This CDR3 is 23 amino acids long. The V segment lost 0 bases and the J segment 4 bases; nucleotides outside the gene matches: 24. CDR1 is SGHVT, CDR2 SQSDAQ, per germline. CDR3 region: CASSLACLEIAGQGISVNEKLFF. Written as DNA, the CDR3 is TGTGCCAGCAGCTTAGCATGCTTGGAGATAGCGGGACAGGGCATATCGGTTAATGAAAAACTGTTTTTT.

This clonotype was seen many times. This chain joins TRBV10-3 and TRBJ1-1, with D uncertain. The CDR3 extends over 13 amino acids. Trimming took off 4 bases at V and 1 base at J, with 7 bases between the two ends. Germline lookup yields CDR1 ENHRY and CDR2 SYGVKD. The CDR3 loop is CAISVLPNTEAFF. DNA for the CDR3: TGTGCCATCAGTGTTCTTCCGAACACTGAAGCTTTCTTT.

V usage is TRBV19 and J usage is TRBJ1-2; D is unclear. This CDR3 has 14 amino acids. Germline CDR1 is LNHDA and CDR2 is SQIVND (reference sequence). The V and J ends lost 0 bases and 3 bases respectively, with 8 bases between them. Here the CDR3 DNA reads TGTGCCAGTAGTATAGATCTCCAGCACTATGGCTACACCTTC. This sequence encodes CASSIDLQHYGYTF.

This chain uses TRBV2 with TRBJ2-7; 9 bases are a match to TRBD2. The J segment lost 0 bases and the V segment lost 6 bases, leaving 9 bases of the junction unmatched. This CDR3 region has 16 residues. CDR1 is SNHLY and CDR2 is FYNNEI in the germline V gene. CDR3: CASRTRGLANSYEQYF. The CDR3 nucleotides read TGTGCCAGCAGGACCCGAGGACTAGCGAACTCCTACGAGCAGTACTTC. The full variable domain, in which reference TRBV2 and TRBJ2-7 provide the parts outside the CDR3, is EPEVTQTPSHQVTQMGQEVILRCVPISNHLYFYWYRQILGQKVEFLVSFYNNEISEKSEIFDDQFSVERPDGSNFTLKIRSTKLEDSAMYFCASRTRGLANSYEQYFGPGTRLTVT.

This clonotype has at least ten counts. This sequence joins TRBV20-1 and TRBJ1-6; TRBD1 might be the D (6 bases). Germline V lookup: CDR1 DFQATT, CDR2 SNEGSKA (reference sequence). V was trimmed by 5 bases and J by 10 bases, leaving 21 bases between them. The CDR3 length is 15 residues. The CDR3 nucleotides are TGCAGTGCTCCTAACAGGGAAGGGCTTGGCTCACCCCTCCACTTT. Translating it yields CSAPNREGLGSPLHF.

The genes are TRBV25-1 and TRBJ2-6; D unresolved. The V and J ends lost 6 bases and 2 bases respectively, with 8 bases between them. CDR3 length: 14 amino acids. Germline CDR1 reads MGHDK; CDR2 reads SYGVNS. The CDR3 sequence is CASRLGAGANVLTF. For the CDR3, the DNA is TGTGCCAGCAGACTCGGTGCTGGGGCCAACGTCCTGACTTTC.

On this clonotype itself: One end of the junction varies from germline; a read error may be responsible. The chain joins TRBV7-9 to TRBJ1-6; possible D gene TRBD1, 5 bases. The CDR3 sequence is 16 residues long. Germline values: CDR1 SEHNR, CDR2 FQNEAQ (reference sequence). CDR3 coding DNA: TGCGCCAGCAGCCAAATTCTCTCCAGGGACGATTCACCCCTCCACTTT. Translation: CASSQILSRDDSPLHF.

This clonotype showed up many times. The chain recombines TRBV10-2 with TRBJ2-7; D unresolved. CDR3 size: 11 residues. V gave up 2 bases and J gave up 4 bases, with 3 bases separating them. Per germline, CDR1 WSHSY and CDR2 SAAADI. CDR3 in amino acids: CASSEGYEQYF. The CDR3 DNA reads TGCGCCAGCAGTGAGGGTTACGAGCAGTACTTC.